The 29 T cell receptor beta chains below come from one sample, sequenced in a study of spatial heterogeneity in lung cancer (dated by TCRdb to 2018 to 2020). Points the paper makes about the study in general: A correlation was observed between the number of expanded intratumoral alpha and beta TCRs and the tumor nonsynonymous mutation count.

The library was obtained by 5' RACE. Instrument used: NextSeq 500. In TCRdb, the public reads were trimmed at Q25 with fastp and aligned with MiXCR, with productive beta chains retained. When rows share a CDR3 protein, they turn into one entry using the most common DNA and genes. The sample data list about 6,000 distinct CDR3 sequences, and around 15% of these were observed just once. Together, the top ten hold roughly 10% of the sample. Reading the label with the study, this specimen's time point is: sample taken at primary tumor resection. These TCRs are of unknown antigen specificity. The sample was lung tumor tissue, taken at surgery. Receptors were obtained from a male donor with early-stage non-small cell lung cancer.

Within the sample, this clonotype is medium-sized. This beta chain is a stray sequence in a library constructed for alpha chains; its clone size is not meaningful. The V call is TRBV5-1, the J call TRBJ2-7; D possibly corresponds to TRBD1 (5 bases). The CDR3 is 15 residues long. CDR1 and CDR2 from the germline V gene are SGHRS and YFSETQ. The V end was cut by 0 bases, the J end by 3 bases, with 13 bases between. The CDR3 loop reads CASSLEGHSVYEQYF. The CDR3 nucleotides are TGCGCCAGCAGCTTGGAGGGGCATTCTGTCTACGAGCAGTACTTC. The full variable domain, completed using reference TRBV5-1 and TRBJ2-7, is KAGVTQTPRYLIKTRGQQVTLSCSPISGHRSVSWYQQTPGQGLQFLFEYFSETQRNKGNFPGRFSGRQFSNSRSEMNVSTLELGDSALYLCASSLEGHSVYEQYFGPGTRLTVT.

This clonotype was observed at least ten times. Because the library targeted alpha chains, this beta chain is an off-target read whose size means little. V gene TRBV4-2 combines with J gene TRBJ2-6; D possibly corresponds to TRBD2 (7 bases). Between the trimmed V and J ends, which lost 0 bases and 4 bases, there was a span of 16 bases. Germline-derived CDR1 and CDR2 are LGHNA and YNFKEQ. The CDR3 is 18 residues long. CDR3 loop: CASSQDWGRGQGANVLTF. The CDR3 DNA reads TGTGCCAGCAGCCAAGATTGGGGGCGGGGGCAAGGGGCCAACGTCCTGACTTTC.

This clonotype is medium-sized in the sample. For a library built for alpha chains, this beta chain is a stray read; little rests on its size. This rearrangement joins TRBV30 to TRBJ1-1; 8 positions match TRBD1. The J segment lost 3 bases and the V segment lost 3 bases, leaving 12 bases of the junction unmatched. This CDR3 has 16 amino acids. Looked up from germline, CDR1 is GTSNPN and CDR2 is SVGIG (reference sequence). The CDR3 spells CAWSQRQGYRHTEAFF. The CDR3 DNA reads TGTGCCTGGAGCCAAAGACAGGGGTACCGGCACACTGAAGCTTTCTTT.

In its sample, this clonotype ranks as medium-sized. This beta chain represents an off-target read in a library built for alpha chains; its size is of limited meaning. DNA of the CDR3: TGCAGCGTTGCCGAACAGGGCGGCTCACCCCTCCACTTT. It is translated as CSVAEQGGSPLHF. The chain couples TRBV29-1 to TRBJ1-6, with a weak D call TRBD1 (6 bases). Trimming stripped 4 bases from V and 10 bases from J, with 14 bases between. The CDR3 consists of 13 residues. Germline CDR1 and CDR2: SQVTM and ANQGSEA.

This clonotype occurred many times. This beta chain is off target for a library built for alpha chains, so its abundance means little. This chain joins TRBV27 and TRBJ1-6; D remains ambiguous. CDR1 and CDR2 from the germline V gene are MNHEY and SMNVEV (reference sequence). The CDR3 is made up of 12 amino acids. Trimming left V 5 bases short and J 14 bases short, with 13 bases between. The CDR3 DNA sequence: TGTGCCAGCAGTGTGGACGGTCGTGCCCTCCACTTT. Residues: CASSVDGRALHF.

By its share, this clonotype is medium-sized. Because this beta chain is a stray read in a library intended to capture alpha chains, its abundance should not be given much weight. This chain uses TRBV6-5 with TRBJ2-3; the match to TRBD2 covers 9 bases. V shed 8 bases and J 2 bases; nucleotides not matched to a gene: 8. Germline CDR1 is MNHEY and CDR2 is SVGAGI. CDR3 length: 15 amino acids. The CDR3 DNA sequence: TGTGCCAGCGGACAGTCTAGCGGGGTCACAGATACGCAGTATTTT. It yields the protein CASGQSSGVTDTQYF.

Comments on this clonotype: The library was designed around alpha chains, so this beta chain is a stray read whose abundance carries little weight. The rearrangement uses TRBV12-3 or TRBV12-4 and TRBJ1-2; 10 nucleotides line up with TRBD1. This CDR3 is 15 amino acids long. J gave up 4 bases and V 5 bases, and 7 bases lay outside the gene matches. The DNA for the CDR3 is TGTGCCAGCAGTCCCGACAGGGGGCGATCCTATGGCTACACCTTC. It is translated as CASSPDRGRSYGYTF.

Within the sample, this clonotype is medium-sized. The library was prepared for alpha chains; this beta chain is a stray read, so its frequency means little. The DNA of the CDR3 is TGTGCCAGCAGTCGACCGGGTCCCCGAACCTACAATGAGCAGTTCTTC. It translates to CASSRPGPRTYNEQFF. J is TRBJ2-1 and V is TRBV6-5; D call uncertain. Trimming pared 5 bases from V and 2 bases from J, leaving 16 bases between. The germline V gene encodes CDR1 MNHEY and CDR2 SVGAGI. The CDR3 has 16 amino acids.

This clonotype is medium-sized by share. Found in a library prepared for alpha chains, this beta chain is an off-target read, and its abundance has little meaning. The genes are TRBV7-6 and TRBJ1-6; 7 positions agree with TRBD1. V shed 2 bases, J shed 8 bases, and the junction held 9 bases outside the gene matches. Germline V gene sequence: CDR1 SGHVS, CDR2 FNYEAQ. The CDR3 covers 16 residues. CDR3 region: CASSLSTGAGDSPLHF. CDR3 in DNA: TGTGCCAGCAGCTTATCAACAGGGGCCGGAGATTCACCCCTCCACTTT.

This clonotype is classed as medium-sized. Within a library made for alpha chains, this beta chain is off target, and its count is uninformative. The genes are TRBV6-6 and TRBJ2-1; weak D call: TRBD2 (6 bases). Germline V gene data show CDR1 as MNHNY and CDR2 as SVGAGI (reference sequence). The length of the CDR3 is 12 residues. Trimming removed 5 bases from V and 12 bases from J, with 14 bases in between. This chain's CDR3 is CASSMWGGAQFF. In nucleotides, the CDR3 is TGTGCCAGCAGTATGTGGGGAGGCGCGCAGTTCTTC.

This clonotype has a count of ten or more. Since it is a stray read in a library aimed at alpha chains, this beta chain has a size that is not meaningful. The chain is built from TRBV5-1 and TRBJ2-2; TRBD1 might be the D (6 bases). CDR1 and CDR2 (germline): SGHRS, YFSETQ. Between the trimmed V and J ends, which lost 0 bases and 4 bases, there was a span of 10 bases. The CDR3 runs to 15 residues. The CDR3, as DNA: TGCGCCAGCAGCTTGGCACAGGGCGGCACCGGGGAGCTGTTTTTT. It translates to CASSLAQGGTGELFF.

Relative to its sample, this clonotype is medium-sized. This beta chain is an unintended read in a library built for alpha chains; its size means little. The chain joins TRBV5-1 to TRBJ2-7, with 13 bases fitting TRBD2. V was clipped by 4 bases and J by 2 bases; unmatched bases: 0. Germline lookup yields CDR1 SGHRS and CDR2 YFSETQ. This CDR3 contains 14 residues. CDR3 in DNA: TGCGCCAGCAGCGGACTAGCGGGGGCCTACGAGCAGTACTTC. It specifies CASSGLAGAYEQYF.

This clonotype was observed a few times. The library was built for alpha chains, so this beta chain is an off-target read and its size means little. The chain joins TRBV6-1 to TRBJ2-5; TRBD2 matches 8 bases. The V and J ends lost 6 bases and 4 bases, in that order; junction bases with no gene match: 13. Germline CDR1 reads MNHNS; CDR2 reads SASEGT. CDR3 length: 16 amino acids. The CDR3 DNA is TGTGCCAGCAGAGACGGGAGTAGCGGGGATATAGAGACCCAGTACTTC. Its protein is CASRDGSSGDIETQYF.

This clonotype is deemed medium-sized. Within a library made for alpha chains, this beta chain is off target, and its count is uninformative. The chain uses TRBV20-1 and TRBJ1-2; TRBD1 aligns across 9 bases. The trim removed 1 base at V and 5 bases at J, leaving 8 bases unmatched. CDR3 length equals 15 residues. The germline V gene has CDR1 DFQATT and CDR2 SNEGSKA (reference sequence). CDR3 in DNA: TGCAGTGCTAGAGGCCTAACAGGGGGCATATATGGCTACACCTTC. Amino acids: CSARGLTGGIYGYTF.

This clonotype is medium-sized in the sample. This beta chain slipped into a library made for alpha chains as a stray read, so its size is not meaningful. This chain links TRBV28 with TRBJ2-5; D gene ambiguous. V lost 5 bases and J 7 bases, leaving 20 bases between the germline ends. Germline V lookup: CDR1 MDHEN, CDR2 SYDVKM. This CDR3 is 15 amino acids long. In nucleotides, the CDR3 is TGTGCCAGCAGTCGACTTAGCTTAGGCTCCCGGACCCAGTACTTC. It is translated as CASSRLSLGSRTQYF.

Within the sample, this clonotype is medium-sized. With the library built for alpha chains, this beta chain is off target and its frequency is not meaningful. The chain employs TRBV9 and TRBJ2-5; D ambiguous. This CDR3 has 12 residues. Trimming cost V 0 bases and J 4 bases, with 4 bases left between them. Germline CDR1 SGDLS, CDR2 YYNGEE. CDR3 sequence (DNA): TGTGCCAGCAGCGTAGAGAGAGAGACCCAGTACTTC. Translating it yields CASSVERETQYF.

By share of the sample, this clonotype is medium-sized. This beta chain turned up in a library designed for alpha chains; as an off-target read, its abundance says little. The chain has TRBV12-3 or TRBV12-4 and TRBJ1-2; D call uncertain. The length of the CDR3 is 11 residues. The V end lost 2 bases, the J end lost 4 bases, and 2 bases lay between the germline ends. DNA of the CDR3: TGTGCCAGCAGTTTAACCTATGGCTACACCTTC. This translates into CASSLTYGYTF.

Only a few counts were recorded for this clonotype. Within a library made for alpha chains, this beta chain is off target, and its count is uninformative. CDR3 sequence (DNA): TGCGCCAGCAGACTGGTTGGCGGCAACCAAGAGACCCAGTACTTC. Its protein product is CASRLVGGNQETQYF. The chain carries TRBV4-1 and TRBJ2-5; D remains ambiguous. The length of the CDR3 is 15 residues. Germline V lookup: CDR1 MGHRA, CDR2 YSYEKL. V was cut by 6 bases and J by 0 bases, with 14 bases left in between.

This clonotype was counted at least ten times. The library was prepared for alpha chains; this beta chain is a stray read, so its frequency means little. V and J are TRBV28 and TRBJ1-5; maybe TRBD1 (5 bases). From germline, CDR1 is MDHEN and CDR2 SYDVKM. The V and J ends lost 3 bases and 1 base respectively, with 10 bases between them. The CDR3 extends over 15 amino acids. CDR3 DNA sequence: TGTGCCAGCAGTTTCGGGGGTCAGAGCAATCAGCCCCAGCATTTT. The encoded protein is CASSFGGQSNQPQHF.

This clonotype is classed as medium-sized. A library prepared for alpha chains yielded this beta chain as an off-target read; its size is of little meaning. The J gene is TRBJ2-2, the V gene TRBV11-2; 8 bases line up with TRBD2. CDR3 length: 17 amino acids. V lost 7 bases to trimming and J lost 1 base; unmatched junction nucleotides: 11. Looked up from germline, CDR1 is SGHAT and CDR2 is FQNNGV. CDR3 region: CASTERTSLLNTGELFF. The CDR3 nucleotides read TGTGCCAGCACCGAAAGGACTAGCTTATTGAACACCGGGGAGCTGTTTTTT. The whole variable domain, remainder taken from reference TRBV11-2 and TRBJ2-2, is EAGVAQSPRYKIIEKRQSVAFWCNPISGHATLYWYQQILGQGPKLLIQFQNNGVVDDSQLPKDRFSAERLKGVDSTLKIQPAKLEDSAVYLCASTERTSLLNTGELFFGEGSRLTVL.

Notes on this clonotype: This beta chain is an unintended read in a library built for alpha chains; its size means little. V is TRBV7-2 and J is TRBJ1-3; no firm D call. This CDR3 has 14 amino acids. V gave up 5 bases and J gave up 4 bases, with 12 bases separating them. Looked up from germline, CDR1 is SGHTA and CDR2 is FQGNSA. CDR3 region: CASSKGFSGNTIYF. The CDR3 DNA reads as TGTGCCAGCAGCAAAGGGTTCTCCGGAAACACCATATATTTT.

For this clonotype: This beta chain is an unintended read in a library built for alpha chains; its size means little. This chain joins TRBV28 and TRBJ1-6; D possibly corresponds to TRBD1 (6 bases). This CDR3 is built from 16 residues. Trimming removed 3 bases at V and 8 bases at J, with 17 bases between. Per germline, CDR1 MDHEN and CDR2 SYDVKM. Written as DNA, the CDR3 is TGTGCCAGCAGTTTCCGGGGCAGGGGATTGGATTCACCCCTCCACTTT. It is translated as CASSFRGRGLDSPLHF.

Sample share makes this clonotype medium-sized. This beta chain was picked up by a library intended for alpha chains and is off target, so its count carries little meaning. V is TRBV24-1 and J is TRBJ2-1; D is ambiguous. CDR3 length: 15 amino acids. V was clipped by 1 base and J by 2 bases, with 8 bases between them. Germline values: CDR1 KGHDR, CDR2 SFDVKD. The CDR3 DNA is TGTGCCACCAGTGATTTAAGGTCCCCCTACAATGAGCAGTTCTTC. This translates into CATSDLRSPYNEQFF.

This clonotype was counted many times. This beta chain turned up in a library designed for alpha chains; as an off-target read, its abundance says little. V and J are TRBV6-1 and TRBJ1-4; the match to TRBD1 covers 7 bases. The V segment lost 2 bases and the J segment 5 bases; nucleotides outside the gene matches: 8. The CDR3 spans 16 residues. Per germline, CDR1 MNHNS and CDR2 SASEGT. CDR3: CASSEPRGRGNEKLFF. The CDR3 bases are TGTGCCAGCAGTGAACCCCGGGGCAGGGGGAATGAAAAACTGTTTTTT.

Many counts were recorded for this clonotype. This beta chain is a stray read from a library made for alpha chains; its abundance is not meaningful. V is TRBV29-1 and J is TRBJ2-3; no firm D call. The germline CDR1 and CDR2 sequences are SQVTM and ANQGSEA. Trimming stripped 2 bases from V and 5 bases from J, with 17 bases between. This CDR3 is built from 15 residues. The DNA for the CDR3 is TGCAGCGTTGAACAAGGGCAATGGGTACAAGATACGCAGTATTTT. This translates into CSVEQGQWVQDTQYF.

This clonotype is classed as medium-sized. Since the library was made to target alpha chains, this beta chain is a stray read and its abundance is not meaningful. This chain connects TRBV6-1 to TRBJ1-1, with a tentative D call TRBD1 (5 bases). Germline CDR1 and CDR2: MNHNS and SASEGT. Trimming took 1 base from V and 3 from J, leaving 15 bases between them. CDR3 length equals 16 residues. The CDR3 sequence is CASSEGGAGLHTEAFF. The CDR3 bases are TGTGCCAGCAGTGAAGGTGGGGCAGGCTTGCACACTGAAGCTTTCTTT.

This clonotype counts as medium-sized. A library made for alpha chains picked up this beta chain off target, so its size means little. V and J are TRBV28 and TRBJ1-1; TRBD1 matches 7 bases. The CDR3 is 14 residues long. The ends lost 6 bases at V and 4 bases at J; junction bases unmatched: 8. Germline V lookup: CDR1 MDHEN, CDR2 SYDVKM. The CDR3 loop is CASRRQGGGTEAFF. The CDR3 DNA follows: TGTGCCAGCAGAAGACAGGGAGGGGGCACTGAAGCTTTCTTT.

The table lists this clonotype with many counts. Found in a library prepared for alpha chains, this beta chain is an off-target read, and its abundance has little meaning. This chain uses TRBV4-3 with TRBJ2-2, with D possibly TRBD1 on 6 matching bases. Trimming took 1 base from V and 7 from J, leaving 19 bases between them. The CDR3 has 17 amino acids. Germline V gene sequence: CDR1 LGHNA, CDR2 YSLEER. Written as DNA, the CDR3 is TGCGCCAGCAGCCAAGGAGTAGGGCGCCAGGGGATCGGGGAGCTGTTTTTT. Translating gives CASSQGVGRQGIGELFF.

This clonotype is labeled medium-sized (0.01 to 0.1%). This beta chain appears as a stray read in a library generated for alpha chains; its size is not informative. The CDR3 protein is CASGTESSPLHF. CDR3 DNA: TGTGCCAGTGGGACAGAATCCTCACCCCTCCACTTT. This chain links TRBV6-6 with TRBJ1-6, with 7 bases that match TRBD1. J was trimmed by 10 bases and V by 9 bases; bases with no gene match: 6. Germline CDR1 is MNHNY and CDR2 is SVGAGI (reference sequence). CDR3 size: 12 residues.